The present TCR beta chain was sequenced within a study of shared clonotypes between healthy human individuals. Trimming left V 0 bases short and J 7 bases short, with 10 bases between. From germline, CDR1 is SGDLS and CDR2 YYNGEE. The CDR3 loop spans 14 amino acids. Data came from immunoSEQ multiplex PCR; TCRdb stores just in-frame clones and leaves some out. The repertoire includes roughly 1 million clones, 75% to 80% of them detected once, and approximately 0.5% sits in the top ten. CD4+ cells yielded CD45RA+ naive and CD45RA-negative memory subsets. Study-level findings and limits: Non-shared clonotypes were found to have lower generation probabilities than the clonotypes that were shared by all four of the sorted-subset donors.

Worth noting for this clone: Its antigen is still unknown.

The sequencing input was memory CD4+ T cells from PBMCs. Subset defined: CD45RA-negative fraction. The chain employs TRBV9 and TRBJ1-4, with D unresolved. This receptor was identified in a man aged 18 to 29 in good health. Some clones in this sample may be carry-over from other donors' samples. This chain's CDR3 is CASSVGLSGEKLFF. The DNA of the CDR3 is TGTGCCAGCAGCGTAGGACTTTCGGGTGAAAAACTGTTTTTT.